The next 13 T cell receptor beta chains were all read from a single sample in a study of shared clonotypes between healthy human individuals. Using immunoSEQ multiplex PCR, the repertoire was profiled, and TCRdb retains in-frame clones only, with some absent. The sample gives some 500,000 clones, 77% of which show up once; more than 10% is in the top ten. Sequenced material: PBMCs. The source is a woman in her thirties or forties in good health. Some clones in this sample may be carry-over from other donors' samples.

The chain is built from TRBV19 and TRBJ2-2, with 9 bases fitting TRBD2. The CDR3 extends over 17 amino acids. Per the germline V gene, CDR1 is LNHDA and CDR2 is SQIVND (reference sequence). V lost 6 bases to trimming and J lost 5 bases; unmatched junction nucleotides: 13. The CDR3 coding sequence is TGTGCCAGTAGCAAGGGGCTAGCGGGGCCAGGAACCGGGGAGCTGTTTTTT. It codes for CASSKGLAGPGTGELFF.

This clone was recorded only once. The rearrangement links TRBV5-1 to TRBJ2-2; 11 bases match TRBD2. The CDR3 has 16 amino acids. Germline-derived CDR1 and CDR2 are SGHRS and YFSETQ. Losses at the gene ends were 5 bases for V and 4 bases for J; bases not matched to a gene: 7. This CDR3 reads CASRPLAGGSTGELFF. The CDR3 DNA reads TGCGCCAGCAGGCCTCTAGCGGGAGGCTCCACCGGGGAGCTGTTTTTT.

A few counts support this clone. This chain links TRBV10-3 with TRBJ1-1, with D perhaps TRBD1 (5 bases). V was trimmed by 1 base and J by 7 bases, leaving 22 bases between them. The germline CDR1 and CDR2 sequences are ENHRY and SYGVKD. The CDR3 has 17 amino acids. The CDR3 coding sequence is TGTGCCATCAGTGAGTTCGTCACCTCTGGCCAGGGAAATGAAGCTTTCTTT. This gives the protein CAISEFVTSGQGNEAFF.

This clone was counted a few times. This chain joins TRBV4-3 and TRBJ2-3, with D possibly TRBD2 on 5 matching bases. V was cut by 0 bases and J by 12 bases, with 34 bases left in between. Germline CDR1 and CDR2: LGHNA and YSLEER. The CDR3 spans 20 residues. The CDR3 sequence: CASSQDLNRVSGGPLLSQYF. DNA of the CDR3: TGCGCCAGCAGCCAAGATTTGAATCGCGTAAGCGGAGGCCCCCTGCTATCTCAGTATTTT.

J is TRBJ2-7 and V is TRBV27; D ambiguous. The CDR3 extends over 12 amino acids. V dropped 0 bases and J dropped 4 bases, with 4 bases sitting between them. Per the germline V gene, CDR1 is MNHEY and CDR2 is SMNVEV (reference sequence). The CDR3 is CASSLSGYEQYF. The CDR3 DNA follows: TGTGCCAGCAGTTTATCGGGGTACGAGCAGTACTTC.

The chain couples TRBV18 to TRBJ2-1; TRBD1 agrees at 8 bases. Per the germline V gene, CDR1 is KGHSH and CDR2 is LQKENI. V lost 3 bases, J lost 9 bases, and 4 bases stayed unmatched. This CDR3 has 13 amino acids. The CDR3: CASSPTTGAEQFF. CDR3 bases: TGTGCCAGCTCACCGACGACAGGGGCTGAGCAGTTCTTC.

The chain joins TRBV9 to TRBJ1-5, with no clear D. This CDR3 region has 13 residues. The germline V and J ends were trimmed by 0 bases and 5 bases, with 6 bases remaining between them. The V gene's germline CDR1 is SGDLS and CDR2 YYNGEE. The CDR3 loop is CASSVASHQPQHF. The CDR3 coding sequence is TGTGCCAGCAGCGTAGCCAGCCATCAGCCCCAGCATTTT.

The genes are TRBV2 and TRBJ2-5; 7 positions match TRBD1. The tail of the sequence fits TRBJ2-7 better, so the J call may be wrong. Germline CDR1 and CDR2: SNHLY and FYNNEI. This CDR3 has 15 residues. CDR3 DNA sequence: TGTGCCAGTAGGGCCTCGACAGGGAGATCCTACGAGCAGTACTTC. Amino acids: CASRASTGRSYEQYF.

The chain recombines TRBV5-8 with TRBJ2-1, with 9 bases that match TRBD1. V lost 0 bases, J lost 3 bases, and 1 base stayed unmatched. This CDR3 contains 15 residues. Germline CDR1 is SGHTS and CDR2 is YDEGEE. This CDR3 is CASSLGDRDYNEQFF. Here the CDR3 DNA reads TGTGCCAGCAGCTTGGGGGACAGGGACTACAATGAGCAGTTCTTC.

Ten or more counts support this clone. The genes are TRBV30 and TRBJ2-1; TRBD2 aligns across 8 bases. The CDR3 loop spans 16 amino acids. Germline CDR1 and CDR2: GTSNPN and SVGIG (reference sequence). V shed 1 base, J shed 8 bases, and the junction held 13 bases outside the gene matches. DNA for the CDR3: TGTGCCTGGAGTGAATTCGGACTAGCAAGGAGCGATGAGCAGTTCTTC. Residues: CAWSEFGLARSDEQFF.

The rearrangement joins TRBV28 to TRBJ2-7; D not resolved. The V and J ends lost 4 bases and 3 bases respectively, with 10 bases between them. The CDR3 contains 13 residues. Looked up from germline, CDR1 is MDHEN and CDR2 is SYDVKM. CDR3 in amino acids: CASSSTALYEQYF. As DNA, the CDR3 is TGTGCCAGCAGTTCTACAGCGCTCTACGAGCAGTACTTC.

This clone was counted between two and nine times. The chain is built from TRBV7-9 and TRBJ1-2, with D possibly matching TRBD1 (5 bases). Germline lookup yields CDR1 SEHNR and CDR2 FQNEAQ (reference sequence). The CDR3 runs 13 residues. Deletions cut 5 bases from V and 5 bases from J, with 12 bases between. The CDR3 bases are TGTGCCAGCAGCCACGGGGCAGCATATGGCTACACCTTC. Translation: CASSHGAAYGYTF.

The chain recombines TRBV5-1 with TRBJ1-1; TRBD1 is a possible D gene (6 bases). Trimming took off 4 bases at V and 4 bases at J, with 14 bases between the two ends. The CDR3 totals 14 residues. CDR1 and CDR2 from the germline V gene are SGHRS and YFSETQ. CDR3 region: CASSPNTQGTEAFF. Here the CDR3 DNA reads TGCGCCAGCAGCCCAAACACACAGGGCACTGAAGCTTTCTTT.